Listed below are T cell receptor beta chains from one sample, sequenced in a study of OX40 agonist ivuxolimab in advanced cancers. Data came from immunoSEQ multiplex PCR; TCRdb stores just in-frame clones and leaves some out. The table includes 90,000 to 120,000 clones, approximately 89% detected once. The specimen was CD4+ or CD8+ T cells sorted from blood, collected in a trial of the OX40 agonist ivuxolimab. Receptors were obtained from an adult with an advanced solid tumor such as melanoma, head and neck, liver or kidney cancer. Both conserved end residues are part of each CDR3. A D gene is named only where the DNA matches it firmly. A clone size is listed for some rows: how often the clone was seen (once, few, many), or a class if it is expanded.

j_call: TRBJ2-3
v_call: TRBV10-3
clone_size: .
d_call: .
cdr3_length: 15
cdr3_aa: CAISESVAGIDTQYF
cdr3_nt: TGTGCCATCAGTGAGTCAGTGGCCGGTATAGATACGCAGTATTTT

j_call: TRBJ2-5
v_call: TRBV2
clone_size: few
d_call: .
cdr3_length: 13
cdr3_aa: CASTWDRQETQYF
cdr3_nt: TGTGCCAGCACCTGGGACCGCCAGGAGACCCAGTACTTC

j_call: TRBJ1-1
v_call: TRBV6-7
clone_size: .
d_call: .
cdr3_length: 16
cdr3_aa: CASSYSRDPSWTEAFF
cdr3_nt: TGTGCCAGCAGTTACTCGAGGGACCCCAGTTGGACTGAAGCTTTCTTT

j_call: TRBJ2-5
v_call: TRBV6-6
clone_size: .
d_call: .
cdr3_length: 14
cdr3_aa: CASSSQLYQETQYF
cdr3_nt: TGTGCCAGCAGTTCCCAGTTGTACCAAGAGACCCAGTACTTC

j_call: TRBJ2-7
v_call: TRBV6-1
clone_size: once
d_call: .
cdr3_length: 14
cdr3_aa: CASSEGAVPYEQYF
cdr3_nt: TGTGCCAGCAGTGAAGGGGCAGTACCCTACGAGCAGTACTTC

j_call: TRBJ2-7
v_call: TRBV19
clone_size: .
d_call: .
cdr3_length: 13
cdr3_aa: CASSIIGGREQYF
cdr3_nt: TGTGCCAGTAGTATTATCGGCGGCCGCGAGCAGTACTTC

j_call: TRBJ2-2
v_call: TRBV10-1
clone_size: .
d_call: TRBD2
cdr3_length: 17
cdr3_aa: CASSESRASGYTGELFF
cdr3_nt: TGCGCCAGCAGTGAGTCCCGGGCTAGCGGCTACACCGGGGAGCTGTTTTTT

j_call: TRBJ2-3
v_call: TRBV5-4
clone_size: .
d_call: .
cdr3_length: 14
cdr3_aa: CASTTPVRGAPQYF
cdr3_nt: TGTGCCAGCACCACTCCCGTCAGGGGGGCTCCGCAGTATTTT

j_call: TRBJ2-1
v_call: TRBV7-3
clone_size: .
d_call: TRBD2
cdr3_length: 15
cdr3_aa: CASSASSGVNNEQFF
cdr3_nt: TGTGCCAGCAGCGCCTCTAGCGGGGTAAACAATGAGCAGTTCTTC

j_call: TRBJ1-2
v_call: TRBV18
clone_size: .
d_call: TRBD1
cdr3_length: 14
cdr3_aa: CASSPSQGGSGYTF
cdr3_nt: TGTGCCAGCTCACCCTCGCAAGGGGGCTCTGGCTACACCTTC

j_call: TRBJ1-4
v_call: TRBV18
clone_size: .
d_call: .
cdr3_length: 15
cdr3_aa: CASSPFEGLNEQLFF
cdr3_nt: TGTGCCAGCTCACCTTTCGAGGGTCTAAATGAACAACTGTTTTTT

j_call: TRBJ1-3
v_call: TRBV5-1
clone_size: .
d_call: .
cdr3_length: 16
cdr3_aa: CASSLGGTNSGNTIYF
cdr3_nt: TGCGCTAGCAGCTTGGGCGGGACAAACTCTGGAAACACCATATATTTT

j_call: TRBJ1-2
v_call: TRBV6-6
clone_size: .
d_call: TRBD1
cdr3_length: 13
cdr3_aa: CASRDRPFDGYTF
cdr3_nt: TGTGCCAGCCGGGACAGGCCCTTCGATGGCTACACCTTC

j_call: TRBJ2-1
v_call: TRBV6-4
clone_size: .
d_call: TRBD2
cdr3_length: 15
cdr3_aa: CASSRGSSGYNEQFF
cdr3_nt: TGTGCCAGCAGTCGCGGGAGTTCAGGCTACAATGAGCAGTTCTTC

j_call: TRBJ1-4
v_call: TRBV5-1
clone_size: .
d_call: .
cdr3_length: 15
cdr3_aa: CASSLAEGGNEKLFF
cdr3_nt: TGCGCCAGCAGCTTGGCGGAGGGGGGTAATGAAAAACTGTTTTTT

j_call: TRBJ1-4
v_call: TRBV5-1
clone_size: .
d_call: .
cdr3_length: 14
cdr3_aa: CASRPGATNEKLFF
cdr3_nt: TGCGCCAGCAGACCAGGGGCAACTAATGAAAAACTGTTTTTT

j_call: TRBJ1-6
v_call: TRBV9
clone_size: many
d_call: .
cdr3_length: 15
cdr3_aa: CASSPGSGKDSPLHF
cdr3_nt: TGTGCCAGCAGCCCGGGGTCAGGGAAGGATTCACCCCTCCACTTT

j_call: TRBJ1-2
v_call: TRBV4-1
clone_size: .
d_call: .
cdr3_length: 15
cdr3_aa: CASSPGSGAFGGYTF
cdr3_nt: TGCGCCAGCAGCCCGGGCTCCGGGGCATTTGGTGGCTACACCTTC

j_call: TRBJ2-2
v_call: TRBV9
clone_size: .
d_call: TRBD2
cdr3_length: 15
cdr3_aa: CASSVTSGGPGELFF
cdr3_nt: TGTGCCAGCAGCGTAACTAGCGGGGGGCCCGGGGAGCTGTTTTTT

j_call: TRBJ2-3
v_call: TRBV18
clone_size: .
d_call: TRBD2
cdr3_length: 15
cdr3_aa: CASSRLAVRTDTQYF
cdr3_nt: TGTGCCAGCTCCAGACTAGCGGTCCGCACAGATACGCAGTATTTT

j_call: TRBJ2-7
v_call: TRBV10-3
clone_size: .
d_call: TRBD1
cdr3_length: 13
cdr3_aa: CAISGGTGEEQYF
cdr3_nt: TGTGCCATCAGTGGTGGGACAGGGGAAGAGCAGTACTTC

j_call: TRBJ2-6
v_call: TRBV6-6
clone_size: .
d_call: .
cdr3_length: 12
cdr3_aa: CASRAGANVLTF
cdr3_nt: TGTGCCAGTCGCGCTGGGGCCAACGTCCTGACTTTC

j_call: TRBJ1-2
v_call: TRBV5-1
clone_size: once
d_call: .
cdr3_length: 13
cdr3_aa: CASSETGQGGYTF
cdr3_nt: TGCGCCAGCAGCGAAACCGGGCAAGGGGGCTACACCTTC

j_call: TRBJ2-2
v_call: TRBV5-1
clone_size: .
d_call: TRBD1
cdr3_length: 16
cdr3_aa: CASSPGNRGDTGELFF
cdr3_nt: TGCGCCAGCTCCCCTGGGAACAGGGGGGACACCGGGGAGCTGTTTTTT

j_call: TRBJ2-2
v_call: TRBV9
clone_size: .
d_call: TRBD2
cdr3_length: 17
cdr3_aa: CASSVTGTSVNTGELFF
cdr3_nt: TGTGCCAGCAGCGTAACCGGGACTAGCGTTAACACCGGGGAGCTGTTTTTT

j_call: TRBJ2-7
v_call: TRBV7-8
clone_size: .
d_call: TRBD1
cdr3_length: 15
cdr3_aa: CASSFRDRGTYEQYF
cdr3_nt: TGTGCCAGCAGCTTTCGGGACAGGGGGACCTACGAGCAGTACTTC

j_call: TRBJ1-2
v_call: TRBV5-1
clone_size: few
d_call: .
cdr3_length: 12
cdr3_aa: CASSLDSYGYTF
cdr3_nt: TGCGCCAGCAGCTTGGACAGCTATGGCTACACCTTC

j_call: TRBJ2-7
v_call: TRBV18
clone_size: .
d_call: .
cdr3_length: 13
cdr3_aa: CASSGRESYEQYF
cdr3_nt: TGTGCCAGCTCGGGAAGGGAGTCCTACGAGCAGTACTTC

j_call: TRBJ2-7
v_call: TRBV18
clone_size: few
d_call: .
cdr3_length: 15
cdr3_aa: CASSPASMGSYEQYF
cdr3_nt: TGTGCCAGCTCACCCGCTAGCATGGGGTCCTACGAGCAGTACTTC

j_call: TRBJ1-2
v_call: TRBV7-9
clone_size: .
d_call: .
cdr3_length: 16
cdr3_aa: CASSPLDFGFSNGYTF
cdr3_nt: TGTGCCAGCAGTCCCTTAGATTTTGGTTTTTCAAATGGCTACACCTTC

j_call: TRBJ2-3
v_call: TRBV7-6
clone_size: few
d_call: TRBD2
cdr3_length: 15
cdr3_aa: CASSRLADLTDTQYF
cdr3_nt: TGTGCCAGCAGCAGACTAGCGGACCTCACAGATACGCAGTATTTT

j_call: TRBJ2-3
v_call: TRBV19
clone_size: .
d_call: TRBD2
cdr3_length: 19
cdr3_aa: CASSIDPGGLAGATDTQYF
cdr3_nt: TGTGCCAGTAGTATAGATCCTGGGGGCCTAGCGGGGGCCACAGATACGCAGTATTTT

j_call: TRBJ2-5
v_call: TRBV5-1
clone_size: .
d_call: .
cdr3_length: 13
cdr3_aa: CASSLDRGGTQYF
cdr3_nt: TGCGCCAGCAGCTTGGACAGGGGAGGGACCCAGTACTTC

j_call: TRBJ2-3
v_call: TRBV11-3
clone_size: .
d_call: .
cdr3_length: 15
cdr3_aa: CASSLGGGSTDTQYF
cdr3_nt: TGTGCCAGCAGCTTAGGAGGGGGGAGCACAGATACGCAGTATTTT

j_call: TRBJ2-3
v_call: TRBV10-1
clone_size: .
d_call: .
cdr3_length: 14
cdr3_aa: CASSESTGQDTQYF
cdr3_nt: TGCGCCAGCAGTGAGTCGACAGGCCAAGATACGCAGTATTTT

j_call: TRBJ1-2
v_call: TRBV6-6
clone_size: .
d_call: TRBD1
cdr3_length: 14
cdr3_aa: CASRRDRVGYGYTF
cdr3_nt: TGTGCCAGCAGACGGGACAGGGTAGGCTATGGCTACACCTTC

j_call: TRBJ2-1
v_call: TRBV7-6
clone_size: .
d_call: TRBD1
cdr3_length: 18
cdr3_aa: CASSLRTVGTGAYNEQFF
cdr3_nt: TGTGCCAGCAGCTTAAGAACGGTCGGGACAGGGGCTTACAATGAGCAGTTCTTC

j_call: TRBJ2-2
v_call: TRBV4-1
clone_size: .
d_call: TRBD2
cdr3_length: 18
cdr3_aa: CASSRTSGSGANTGELFF
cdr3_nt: TGCGCCAGCAGCCGCACTAGCGGGAGTGGAGCGAACACCGGGGAGCTGTTTTTT

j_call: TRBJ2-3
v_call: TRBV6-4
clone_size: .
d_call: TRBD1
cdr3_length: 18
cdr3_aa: CASSPQHGTAITTDTQYF
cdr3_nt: TGTGCCAGCAGTCCTCAGCACGGGACAGCAATCACCACAGATACGCAGTATTTT

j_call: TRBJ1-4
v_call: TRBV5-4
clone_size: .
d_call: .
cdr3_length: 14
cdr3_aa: CAFKEGIWSEKLFF
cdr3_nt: TGTGCCTTTAAAGAGGGTATTTGGAGCGAAAAACTGTTTTTT

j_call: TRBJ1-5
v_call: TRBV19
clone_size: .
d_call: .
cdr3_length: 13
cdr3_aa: CASNQLSNQPQHF
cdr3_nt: TGTGCCAGTAATCAGCTCAGCAATCAGCCCCAGCATTTT

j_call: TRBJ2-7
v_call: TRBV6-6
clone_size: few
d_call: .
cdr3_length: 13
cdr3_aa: CASNSPAAYEQYF
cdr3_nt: TGTGCCAGCAATTCCCCGGCCGCCTACGAGCAGTACTTC

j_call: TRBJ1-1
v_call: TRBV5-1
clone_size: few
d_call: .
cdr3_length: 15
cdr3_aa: CASSADTGRRTEAFF
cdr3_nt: TGCGCCAGCAGCGCAGATACAGGGCGGAGGACTGAAGCTTTCTTT

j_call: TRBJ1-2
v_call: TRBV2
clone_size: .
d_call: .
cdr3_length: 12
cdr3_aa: CASTRANYGYTF
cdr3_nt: TGTGCCAGCACTAGGGCTAACTATGGCTACACCTTC

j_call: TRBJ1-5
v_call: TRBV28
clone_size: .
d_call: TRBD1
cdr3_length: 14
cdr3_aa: CASYPGQGVSPQHF
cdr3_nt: TGTGCCAGCTATCCCGGACAGGGGGTTTCGCCCCAGCATTTT

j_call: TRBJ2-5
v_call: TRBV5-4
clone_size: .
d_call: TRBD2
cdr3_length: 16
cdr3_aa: CASSPHGGTSAETQYF
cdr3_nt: TGTGCCAGCAGCCCACACGGCGGGACTAGCGCGGAGACCCAGTACTTC

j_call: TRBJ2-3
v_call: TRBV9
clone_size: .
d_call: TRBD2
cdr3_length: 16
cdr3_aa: CASSVLAGGFADTQYF
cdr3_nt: TGTGCCAGCAGCGTACTAGCGGGAGGTTTTGCAGATACGCAGTATTTT

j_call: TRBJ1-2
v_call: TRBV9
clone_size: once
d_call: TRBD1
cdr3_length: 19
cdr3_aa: CASSTRQGARLFVLYGYTF
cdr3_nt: TGTGCCAGCAGCACCCGACAGGGGGCGCGCCTATTTGTTTTGTATGGCTACACCTTC

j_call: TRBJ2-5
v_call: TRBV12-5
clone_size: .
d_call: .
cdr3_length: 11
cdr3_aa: CASGLVETQYF
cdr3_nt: TGTGCTAGTGGTTTGGTAGAGACCCAGTACTTC

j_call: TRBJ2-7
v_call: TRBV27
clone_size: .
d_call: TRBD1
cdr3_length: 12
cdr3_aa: CASSHRGYEQYF
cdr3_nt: TGTGCCAGCAGTCACAGGGGATACGAGCAGTACTTC

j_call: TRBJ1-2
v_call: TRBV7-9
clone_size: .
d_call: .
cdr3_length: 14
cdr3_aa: CASSLEETRYGYTF
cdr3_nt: TGTGCCAGCAGCTTAGAGGAAACCCGCTATGGCTACACCTTC

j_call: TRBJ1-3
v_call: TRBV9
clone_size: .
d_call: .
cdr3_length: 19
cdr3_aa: CASSVVEESWGLGGNTIYF
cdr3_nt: TGTGCCAGCAGCGTAGTAGAGGAGTCGTGGGGCCTCGGTGGAAACACCATATATTTT

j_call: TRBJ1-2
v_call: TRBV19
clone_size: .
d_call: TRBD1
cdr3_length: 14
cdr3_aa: CASATTTGAYGYTF
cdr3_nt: TGTGCCAGTGCCACCACCACAGGGGCCTATGGCTACACCTTC

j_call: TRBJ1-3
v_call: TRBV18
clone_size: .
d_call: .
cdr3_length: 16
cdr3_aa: CASSPSSAGDGNTIYF
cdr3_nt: TGTGCCAGCTCACCCTCATCCGCGGGGGATGGAAACACCATATATTTT

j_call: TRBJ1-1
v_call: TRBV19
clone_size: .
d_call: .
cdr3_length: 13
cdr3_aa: CASSEAMNTEAFF
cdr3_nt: TGTGCCAGTAGTGAAGCTATGAACACTGAAGCTTTCTTT

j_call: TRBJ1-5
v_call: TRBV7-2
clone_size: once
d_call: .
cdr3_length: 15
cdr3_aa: CASSEQGGGNQPQHF
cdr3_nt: TGTGCCAGCAGCGAACAGGGAGGTGGCAATCAGCCCCAGCATTTT

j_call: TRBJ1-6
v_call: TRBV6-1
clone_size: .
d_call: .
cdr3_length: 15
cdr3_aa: CASSEEGLLNSPLHF
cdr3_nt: TGTGCCAGCAGTGAAGAGGGCCTACTAAATTCACCCCTCCACTTT

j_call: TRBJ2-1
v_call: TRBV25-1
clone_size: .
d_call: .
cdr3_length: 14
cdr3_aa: CASSESRVYNEQFF
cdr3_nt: TGTGCCAGCAGTGAATCCCGGGTCTACAATGAGCAGTTCTTC

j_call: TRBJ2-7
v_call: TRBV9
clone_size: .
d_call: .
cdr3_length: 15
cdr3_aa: CASSVGGDITYEQYF
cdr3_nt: TGTGCCAGCAGCGTAGGGGGGGACATTACCTACGAGCAGTACTTC

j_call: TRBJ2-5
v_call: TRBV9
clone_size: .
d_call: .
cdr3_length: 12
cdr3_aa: CASSVGLETQYF
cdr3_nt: TGTGCCAGCAGCGTAGGGTTAGAGACCCAGTACTTC